The entry below gives a single T cell receptor (beta chain) sequence along with its context. The sample originates from a study of blood T cell repertoires in COVID-19. Across the study: Italy, Spain and the United States were the sources of the convalescent and acute COVID-19 samples.

This CDR3 comprises 15 residues. V was clipped by 0 bases and J by 1 base, with 8 bases between them. Germline V gene lookup returns CDR1 SGHDT and CDR2 YYEEEE. Study processing details: Nucleated cell counts were estimated from reference gene primer amplification. Method: immunoSEQ multiplex PCR; TCRdb's copy keeps in-frame clones and lacks some. From that table come the V and J calls and clone size; the DNA was used to work out D and trimming. The data hold around 94,000 clones, with 75% to 90% observed a single time. The sequencing sample was made of peripheral blood. The rearrangement links TRBV5-6 to TRBJ1-3; no reliable D call. This receptor was identified in a human donor in a cohort sampled during active COVID-19. The CDR3 sequence: CASSLDRVSGNTIYF. The CDR3 nucleotides are TGTGCCAGCAGCTTGGATCGGGTTTCTGGAAACACCATATATTTT.